This T cell receptor (beta chain) comes out of a study of T cells in Graves' hyperthyroidism and ophthalmopathy (dated by TCRdb to between 2018 and 2021). For the wider study: A discovery cohort of around 98 patients, about 40 with Graves' ophthalmopathy and about 60 with stable Graves' hyperthyroidism, was used to find distinguishing TCR V-J signatures. The paper describes TCR Vbeta CDR3 sequencing of 135 peripheral blood samples, made up of 43 ophthalmopathy patients, some 80 hyperthyroidism patients and roughly 17 progressor patients. An independent validation cohort of 18 to 20 hyperthyroidism patients and 17 patients who later progressed to ophthalmopathy tested prospective prediction of ophthalmopathy. In several Graves' hyperthyroidism patients, the study also compared T-cell repertoires from thyroid tissue with T-cell repertoires from blood. The roughly 99 discovery patients were divided at random into training and test sets in a 7:3 ratio. After blood sampling, hyperthyroidism patients were treated with methimazole at a starting dose of 30 mg daily, and ophthalmopathy patients were treated with high-dose intravenous methylprednisolone. The full study reports these points: A model built on a 13 V-J signature distinguished ophthalmopathy from stable hyperthyroidism, reaching about 88% sensitivity and around 82% specificity in cross-validation and 80%/75% in testing. In validation, the model predicted progression to ophthalmopathy a median of roughly six months before onset, with over 60% sensitivity and roughly 73% specificity. Blood samples also contained most of the expanded thyroid clonotypes (frequency above 0.001), which suggests that blood repertoires may reflect thyroid immune responses. No statistical method was used to set the sample size in advance, and investigators knew the group allocation.

Amplification of TCR beta CDR3 regions was carried out from RNA transcripts. The first round of RT-PCR for the TCR CDR3 was performed with the HTBI primer set and the Qiagen OneStep RT-PCR kit. Libraries were constructed in a second round of multiplex PCR, after which size selection and purification were carried out. Paired-end sequencing of the libraries was performed with 100 bp reads on an Illumina HiSeq2000. On the authors' methods: Raw data were processed with SOAPnuke, discarding reads with adapters, uncalled bases, mean Phred below 15, or no exact constant-primer or identifier match. High-quality paired reads were merged with COPE v1.2.5, and unique nucleotide sequences were defined as clonotypes. MiTCR v1.1 was used to align the clonotypes against IMGT TRBV, TRBD and TRBJ reference segments. The analysis included only V-J combinations with a frequency above 0.0001, which together covered approximately 99% of the repertoires. The TCS score was defined as the ratio of F50 (clonal expansion) to E x V (chaos), calculated using BLOSUM62-based TCRdist between CDR3 peptides within each V-J. Welch's t-statistics and random forest reduced 514 V-J features to about 12, which were used in a naive Bayes classifier (R e1071). The similarity between thyroid and blood repertoires was quantified using the Morisita-Horn index. The public reads were reanalyzed by TCRdb: fastp trimming at Q25, MiXCR alignment, in-frame beta chains only. When rows share a CDR3 protein, they turn into one entry using the most common DNA and genes. The V and J calls here are based on TCRdb, not the publication. Here the sample has a few hundred thousand distinct CDR3 sequences; about 45% occur a single time. Roughly 7.7% of the sample comes from the top ten.

This clonotype was counted many times. The target of this receptor is not known. No quality values exist for individual bases; no much larger clone is one base distant. CDR1 SGHRS and CDR2 YFSETQ are derived from the germline V gene. Relative to germline, V is missing 4 bases and J is missing 5 bases, with 7 bases of the junction outside any gene match. There are 14 amino acids in the CDR3, from cysteine to phenylalanine inclusive. The read is trimmed to its CDR3 DNA, 42 bases read in frame from base 1. A patient counted as having stable Graves' hyperthyroidism if no progression to ophthalmopathy occurred over 18 months of follow-up. Hyperthyroidism patients were newly diagnosed, with disease duration under 2 months, and aged 18 to 65 years. Exclusion was applied to patients with uncontrolled infections, other autoimmune diseases, pregnancy or lactation. Diagnoses were established on the basis of clinical symptoms, serum thyroxine and TRAb, thyroid ultrasound, and orbital computed tomography. Trizol reagent was used to extract total RNA, and RNA quality was then checked on an Agilent 2100 Bioanalyzer.

Source material: peripheral blood or thyroid tissue (not recorded which). The chain employs TRBV5-1 and TRBJ2-7; 9 middle bases align to TRBD1. This receptor was taken from a woman younger than 30 with Graves' hyperthyroidism. This receptor has the CDR3 CASSGGDRVDEQYF. The nucleotide sequence reads as follows: TGCGCCAGCAGCGGGGGGGACAGGGTAGACGAGCAGTACTTC.